These 6 T cell receptor beta chains were all obtained from the same sample, sequenced in a study of T-cell memory formation after mild COVID-19. TCRdb reanalysed the 5' RACE reads using MiXCR and keeps one entry per CDR3 protein. The table lists fewer than 400,000 distinct CDR3 sequences, around a sixth of them singletons. The sample comprised PBMCs or a T cell subset sorted from them (not recorded which). The source of these receptors is a man aged 18 to 29 who had mild COVID-19 (a few samples of this study predate the infection). Cell type and time point are not known.

This clonotype was detected only a few times. V usage is TRBV7-6 and J usage is TRBJ1-2; D remains unclear. Per the germline V gene, CDR1 is SGHVS and CDR2 is FNYEAQ. The V gene lost 1 base and the J gene lost 2 bases, with 11 bases spanning the gap. This CDR3 region has 15 residues. The CDR3 DNA reads TGTGCCAGCAGCTTAGTCCCCGATGCAAACTATGGCTACACCTTC. It encodes CASSLVPDANYGYTF.

The rearrangement links TRBV5-1 to TRBJ2-3; 13 bases map to TRBD2. The germline V gene has CDR1 SGHRS and CDR2 YFSETQ. The CDR3 loop spans 18 amino acids. Trimming cost V 0 bases and J 0 bases; bases outside gene matches: 4. CDR3 sequence (DNA): TGCGCCAGCAGCTTGGAGGGACTAGCGGGGCGGAGCACAGATACGCAGTATTTT. Its protein is CASSLEGLAGRSTDTQYF.

This clonotype has only a few counts. The rearrangement joins TRBV15 to TRBJ2-5; TRBD1 or TRBD2 may be the D gene (5 bases each). V shed 0 bases and J shed 5 bases, with 10 bases lying between them. From germline, CDR1 is LNHNV and CDR2 YYDKDF (reference sequence). This CDR3 contains 14 residues. The CDR3 is CATSRDPGQETQYF. The CDR3 coding sequence is TGTGCCACCAGCAGAGATCCGGGGCAGGAGACCCAGTACTTC.

This clonotype has a handful of counts. The chain joins TRBV19 to TRBJ1-4; no clear D. The CDR3 loop spans 15 amino acids. The germline V gene encodes CDR1 LNHDA and CDR2 SQIVND (reference sequence). V dropped 7 bases and J dropped 8 bases, with 20 bases sitting between them. CDR3 nucleotides: TGTGCCAGTACCTCCAAGACCGACCGAGGCGAAAAACTGTTTTTT. Translating it yields CASTSKTDRGEKLFF.

This chain uses TRBV5-8 with TRBJ2-7; TRBD1 matches at 8 bases. The CDR3 has 13 amino acids. Germline V lookup: CDR1 SGHTS, CDR2 YDEGEE. J gave up 6 bases and V 3 bases, and 5 bases lay outside the gene matches. Here the CDR3 reads CASSWARGREQYV. CDR3 sequence (DNA): TGTGCCAGCAGCTGGGCCAGGGGGCGCGAGCAGTACGTC.

The CDR3 nucleotides are TGTGCCAGCGCGAATAGCGGGGGGGCGGCGAACATTCAGTACTTC. Translating it yields CASANSGGAANIQYF. V and J are TRBV7-3 and TRBJ2-4, with TRBD2 matching over 11 bases. Per germline, CDR1 SGHTA and CDR2 FQGTGA. After removal of 8 bases from V and 7 bases from J, the junction contained 10 bases not matched to a gene. This CDR3 comprises 15 residues.